This T cell receptor beta chain was recorded in a study of shared clonotypes between healthy human individuals. The CDR3 is 13 residues long. Germline V gives CDR1 SNHLY, CDR2 FYNNEI. The ends were cut back, 4 bases at V and 6 bases at J, with 10 bases in the middle. The data were produced by immunoSEQ multiplex PCR, yet TCRdb's version contains in-frame clones alone and is incomplete. Among about 2.1 million clones, 80% to 95% were seen once, and the ten largest hold less than 2%. Terminally differentiated effector memory CD45RA+ cells were excluded by CCR7 positive selection of CD45RO-negative cells.

The TCR comes from a man aged 18-30 years in good health. Some clones in this sample may be carry-over from other donors' samples. The rearrangement joins TRBV2 to TRBJ2-1, with a weak D call TRBD2 (6 bases). Sequences were obtained from naive CD8+ T cells from PBMCs. The CDR3 nucleotides read TGTGCCAGCAGTGGCACGGGGGTCAATGAGCAGTTCTTC. It yields the protein CASSGTGVNEQFF.